This passage covers 27 T cell receptor beta chains from one sample sequenced in a study of molecular identifiers for immune sequencing clone quantification. One entry per CDR3 protein results from TCRdb running MiXCR on the PCR reads. The sample includes about 640,000 distinct CDR3 sequences, approximately 20% seen only once; the top ten take 0.7% to 1%. Sequencing input: naive CD8+ T cells from blood, with Jurkat cell RNA spiked in. Noted subset: FACS-sorted CD8+CD4-CCR7+CD45RA+ naive T cells. Every receptor here comes from a human donor in good health. Some libraries in this study had Jurkat cell RNA spiked in.

This clonotype was detected many times. The rearrangement links TRBV15 to TRBJ1-4; D gene unclear. Trimming cost V 8 bases and J 3 bases, with 7 bases left between them. CDR1 LNHNV and CDR2 YYDKDF come from the germline V gene (reference sequence). The CDR3 spans 12 residues. The CDR3 region has the DNA TGTGCCACCCGGGGAGCTAATGAAAAACTGTTTTTT. It is translated as CATRGANEKLFF.

This clonotype occurred many times. This chain joins TRBV6-5 and TRBJ2-5; 9 bases are a match to TRBD2. The CDR3 sequence is 17 residues long. V shed 0 bases and J 1 base; nucleotides not matched to a gene: 6. From germline, CDR1 is MNHEY and CDR2 SVGAGI. CDR3 DNA sequence: TGTGCCAGCAGTTACTCCGGCCTAGCGGGAACCCAAGAGACCCAGTACTTC. It codes for CASSYSGLAGTQETQYF.

This clonotype appeared many times. V is TRBV4-3 and J is TRBJ1-3; no clear D gene. The CDR3 is 15 amino acids. Germline V lookup: CDR1 LGHNA, CDR2 YSLEER. Between the trimmed V and J ends, which lost 4 bases and 4 bases, there was a span of 14 bases. In nucleotides, the CDR3 is TGCGCCAGCAGCCCCTTCGTGGGCGCCGGAAACACCATATATTTT. It translates to CASSPFVGAGNTIYF.

In the case of this clonotype: A much more abundant neighbour one base away suggests this may be a read error. This chain links TRBV24-1 with TRBJ2-5; D may be TRBD1 (6 bases). The germline CDR1 and CDR2 sequences are KGHDR and SFDVKD. This CDR3 is built from 14 residues. In DNA, the CDR3 is TGTGCCACCAGTTTCGGGACAATCCAAGAGGCCCAGTACTTC. As protein: CATSFGTIQEAQYF.

In its sample, this clonotype was seen a few times. The junction shows a germline mismatch at one end, possibly a read error. This sequence joins TRBV12-3 or TRBV12-4 and TRBJ1-4, with D hard to call. This CDR3 has 14 residues. CDR3 loop: CASSWWMENEKLCF. The CDR3 DNA sequence: TGTGCCAGCAGTTGGTGGATGGAAAATGAAAAACTGTGTTTT.

As for this clonotype: A much more abundant neighbour one base away suggests this may be a read error. J is TRBJ2-7 and V is TRBV27, with D perhaps matching TRBD1 (5 bases). This CDR3 is built from 16 residues. In germline, CDR1 is MNHEY, CDR2 SMNVEV (reference sequence). The CDR3 loop is CASSLSWGPITYEQCF. Here the CDR3 DNA reads TGTGCCAGCAGTTTATCATGGGGCCCGATTACCTACGAGCAGTGCTTC.

This clonotype occurred many times. The V and J genes are TRBV11-2 and TRBJ2-1; the match to TRBD1 covers 9 bases. This CDR3 is built from 16 residues. The germline gives CDR1 SGHAT, CDR2 FQNNGV. J gave up 6 bases and V 4 bases, and 10 bases lay outside the gene matches. Written as DNA, the CDR3 is TGTGCCAGCAGCTGGTCCGGGACAGGGTTCGGCAATGAGCAGTTCTTC. It is translated as CASSWSGTGFGNEQFF.

This clonotype was counted ten times or more. V and J are TRBV6-6 and TRBJ1-3, with a tentative D call TRBD1 (6 bases). Germline V gives CDR1 MNHNY, CDR2 SVGAGI (reference sequence). Trimming took 3 bases from V and 2 from J, leaving 14 bases between them. There are 16 residues in the CDR3. CDR3 sequence reads: CASSYGLQGPGNTIYF. Here the CDR3 DNA reads TGTGCCAGCAGTTATGGTTTGCAGGGGCCTGGAAACACCATATATTTT.

J is TRBJ2-5 and V is TRBV5-6; a possible D gene is TRBD1 (6 bases). The CDR3 is 14 residues long. Germline V gene sequence: CDR1 SGHDT, CDR2 YYEEEE. Trimming took off 4 bases at V and 5 bases at J, with 15 bases between the two ends. Here the CDR3 reads CASSRATGLETQYF. The CDR3 DNA is TGTGCCAGCAGCCGGGCAACAGGGCTGGAGACCCAGTACTTC.

This clonotype was counted at least ten times. The chain joins TRBV6-6 to TRBJ2-7, with 8 bases that match TRBD2. The CDR3 is made up of 14 amino acids. Germline lookup yields CDR1 MNHNY and CDR2 SVGAGI (reference sequence). With V trimmed by 2 bases and J by 6 bases, 6 bases remained unmatched. The CDR3 protein is CASSYEREHGEQYF. In nucleotides, the CDR3 is TGTGCCAGCAGTTACGAGCGGGAGCATGGCGAGCAGTACTTC.

This clonotype was seen many times. The gene calls are TRBV2 and TRBJ2-3; 9 nucleotides match TRBD2. Germline V gives CDR1 SNHLY, CDR2 FYNNEI. The ends lost 6 bases at V and 5 bases at J; junction bases unmatched: 12. The CDR3 is made up of 16 amino acids. The CDR3 DNA reads TGTGCCAGCAGATCCGGGACTAGCAGAGGGGGAGATACGCAGTATTTT. Residues: CASRSGTSRGGDTQYF. The entire variable domain, with the rest obtained from reference TRBV2 and TRBJ2-3, is as follows: EPEVTQTPSHQVTQMGQEVILRCVPISNHLYFYWYRQILGQKVEFLVSFYNNEISEKSEIFDDQFSVERPDGSNFTLKIRSTKLEDSAMYFCASRSGTSRGGDTQYFGPGTRLTVL.

This clonotype has at least ten counts. The chain uses TRBV20-1 and TRBJ2-7; TRBD1 matches 10 bases. The V and J ends lost 6 bases and 4 bases, in that order; junction bases with no gene match: 15. CDR1 DFQATT and CDR2 SNEGSKA come from the germline V gene (reference sequence). CDR3 length equals 16 residues. The chain's CDR3 is CSAIQLDRGNNYEQYF. CDR3 nucleotide sequence: TGCAGTGCCATACAACTGGACAGGGGGAATAATTACGAGCAGTACTTC.

The chain has TRBV12-3 or TRBV12-4 and TRBJ1-5; D might be TRBD1 (5 bases). The length of the CDR3 is 17 residues. V was clipped by 3 bases and J by 3 bases, with 18 bases between them. The CDR3, as DNA: TGTGCCAGCAGTTTTTCCCCCGGCAGGGAGGCCAATCAGCCCCAGCATTTT. Translated: CASSFSPGREANQPQHF.

Regarding this clonotype: This may arise from a read error, as a much more abundant clone is one base away. The chain employs TRBV5-6 and TRBJ2-3; 9 nucleotides match TRBD2. CDR1 and CDR2 from the germline V gene are SGHDT and YYEEEE. The CDR3 consists of 16 residues. CDR3 in DNA: TGTACCAGCAGCTTGGCAGCGGGGGGCAGCACAGATACGCAGTATTTT. Its translation is CTSSLAAGGSTDTQYF.

The chain is built from TRBV20-1 and TRBJ2-2; the D is unclear. V lost 1 base and J 4 bases, leaving 13 bases between the germline ends. The CDR3 spans 15 residues. Germline lookup yields CDR1 DFQATT and CDR2 SNEGSKA (reference sequence). This CDR3 reads CSARGYGMSTGELFF. CDR3 nucleotide sequence: TGCAGTGCTAGAGGTTATGGGATGAGCACCGGGGAGCTGTTTTTT.

This chain uses TRBV24-1 with TRBJ2-7, with no clear D. The germline V and J ends were trimmed by 2 bases and 0 bases, with 7 bases remaining between them. Germline V gene sequence: CDR1 KGHDR, CDR2 SFDVKD. The CDR3 sequence is 14 residues long. The CDR3 region has the DNA TGTGCCACCAGTGATTCTGCCCTCTCCTACGAGCAGTACTTC. Its translation: CATSDSALSYEQYF.

Comments on this clonotype: With a much larger clone just one base away, this may be a read error. This chain joins TRBV27 and TRBJ2-3, with D perhaps matching TRBD2 (6 bases). CDR3 length equals 16 residues. Between the trimmed V and J ends, which lost 4 bases and 2 bases, there was a span of 16 bases. Germline assignment: CDR1 MNHEY and CDR2 SMNVEV (reference sequence). CDR3 amino acids: CASSSVGGIDTDTQYF. In DNA form, the CDR3 reads TGTGCCAGCAGTTCAGTCGGCGGGATCGACACAGATACGCAGTATTTT.

With regard to this clonotype: A single base separates this from a much larger clone, so it may be a read error. The CDR3: CASSPVLDTNETFF. In DNA form, the CDR3 reads TGCGCCAGCAGCCCCGTATTGGACACGAATGAAACTTTCTTT. The chain combines TRBV4-3 with TRBJ1-1, with D perhaps TRBD1 (5 bases). The CDR3 is 14 amino acids. Germline V gene lookup returns CDR1 LGHNA and CDR2 YSLEER.

About this clonotype itself: A much larger clone differs by one base, so this may be a read error. The chain uses TRBV27 and TRBJ2-5; TRBD1 matches at 8 bases. The CDR3 extends over 13 amino acids. The germline V gene encodes CDR1 MNHEY and CDR2 SMNVEV (reference sequence). The CDR3 DNA reads as TGTACCAGCAGGCAGACAGGGGTGAAGACCCAGTACTTC. It translates to CTSRQTGVKTQYF.

This clonotype has at least ten counts. The chain has TRBV4-3 and TRBJ1-1, with D perhaps matching TRBD1 (6 bases). V was pared by 4 bases and J by 0 bases, with 12 bases between. Germline V gene data show CDR1 as LGHNA and CDR2 as YSLEER. The CDR3 contains 15 residues. In nucleotides, the CDR3 is TGCGCCAGCAGCCCTGAAACAGGGCTGAACACTGAAGCTTTCTTT. Translation: CASSPETGLNTEAFF.

This clonotype came up a few times. V usage is TRBV3-1 and J usage is TRBJ2-7; no clear D. CDR1 is LGHDT and CDR2 is YNNKEL in the germline V gene (reference sequence). V was pared by 2 bases and J by 0 bases, with 2 bases between. The CDR3 covers 12 residues. CDR3 nucleotide sequence: TGTGCCAGCAGCCAATACTCCTACGAGCAGTACTTC. This translates into CASSQYSYEQYF.

This clonotype was recorded many times. The chain joins TRBV7-8 to TRBJ1-5; D ambiguous. Looked up from germline, CDR1 is SGHVS and CDR2 is FQNEAQ. CDR3 size: 17 residues. V lost 0 bases to trimming and J lost 0 bases, with 12 bases between them. The CDR3 coding sequence is TGTGCCAGCAGCTTAGCAGGGTGGGGAAATAGCAATCAGCCCCAGCATTTT. It specifies CASSLAGWGNSNQPQHF.

This clonotype was picked up many times. The V and J genes are TRBV18 and TRBJ1-5, with 8 bases lining up with TRBD1. CDR1 is KGHSH, CDR2 LQKENI, per germline. The CDR3 totals 21 residues. V shed 6 bases, J shed 0 bases, and the junction held 22 bases outside the gene matches. As DNA, the CDR3 is TGTGCCAGCTCCCCTTTGCCTTCGGGACAGGACGAAACCGATAGCAATCAGCCCCAGCATTTT. Translating it yields CASSPLPSGQDETDSNQPQHF.

This clonotype was picked up many times. The chain employs TRBV29-1 and TRBJ2-3; D may be TRBD2 (6 bases). This CDR3 is built from 13 residues. CDR1 and CDR2 from the germline V gene are SQVTM and ANQGSEA. V lost 5 bases, J lost 0 bases, and 9 bases lay in between. The CDR3 spells CSVLGGSTDTQYF. The CDR3 region has the DNA TGCAGCGTTCTGGGGGGTAGCACAGATACGCAGTATTTT.

This clonotype was observed at least ten times. CDR3: CASSTRQGADTGELFF. The DNA of the CDR3 is TGTGCCAGCAGCACCCGACAGGGAGCGGACACCGGGGAGCTGTTTTTT. This chain joins TRBV7-9 and TRBJ2-2; 7 bases match TRBD1. The CDR3 consists of 16 residues. The germline V gene has CDR1 SEHNR and CDR2 FQNEAQ (reference sequence). J lost 3 bases, V lost 5 bases, and 9 bases had no gene match. Using reference TRBV7-9 and TRBJ2-2 for the parts outside the CDR3, the full variable domain is DTGVSQNPRHKITKRGQNVTFRCDPISEHNRLYWYRQTLGQGPEFLTYFQNEAQLEKSRLLSDRFSAERPKGSFSTLEIQRTEQGDSAMYLCASSTRQGADTGELFFGEGSRLTVL.

As regards this clonotype: A much larger clone differs from this one at a single base, so this may be a read error. This chain connects TRBV7-9 to TRBJ2-4; TRBD2 matches 8 bases. Germline lookup yields CDR1 SEHNR and CDR2 FQNEAQ (reference sequence). Germline trimming cut 5 bases from V and 5 bases from J; bases unmatched to any gene: 8. This CDR3 spans 15 amino acids. The CDR3 nucleotides are TGTGCCAGCAGCCCTTTAGCGGGAAGCGAAAACATTCAGTACTTC. Translation gives CASSPLAGSENIQYF.

This clonotype came up many times. The chain carries TRBV29-1 and TRBJ1-4; 7 positions match TRBD1. V shed 0 bases and J 4 bases; nucleotides not matched to a gene: 8. The CDR3 spans 16 residues. Germline V lookup: CDR1 SQVTM, CDR2 ANQGSEA. CDR3 in amino acids: CSVEDPADRINEKLFF. The CDR3 nucleotides are TGCAGCGTTGAAGATCCAGCGGACAGGATTAATGAAAAACTGTTTTTT.